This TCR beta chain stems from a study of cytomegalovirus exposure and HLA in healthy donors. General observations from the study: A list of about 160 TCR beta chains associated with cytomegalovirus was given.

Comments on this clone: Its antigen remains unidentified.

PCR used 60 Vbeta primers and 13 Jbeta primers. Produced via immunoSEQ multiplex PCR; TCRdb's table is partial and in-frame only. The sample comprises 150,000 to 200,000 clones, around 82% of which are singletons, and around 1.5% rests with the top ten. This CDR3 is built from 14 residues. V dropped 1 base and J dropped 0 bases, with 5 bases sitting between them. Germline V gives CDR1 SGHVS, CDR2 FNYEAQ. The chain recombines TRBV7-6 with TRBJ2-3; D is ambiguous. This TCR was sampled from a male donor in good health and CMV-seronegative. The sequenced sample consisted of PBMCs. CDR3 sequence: CASSLGQSTDTQYF. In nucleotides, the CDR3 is TGTGCCAGCAGCTTAGGGCAAAGCACAGATACGCAGTATTTT.